These 19 T cell receptor beta chains came from one sample sequenced in a study of T cells in Graves' hyperthyroidism and ophthalmopathy. What was amplified from RNA transcripts were TCR beta CDR3 regions. First-round RT-PCR of the TCR CDR3 relied on the HTBI primer set. TCRdb re-called the multiplex PCR reads with MiXCR, one entry per CDR3 protein. The sample holds about 480,000 distinct CDR3 sequences; over 13% are singletons and the top ten take 15% to 20%. Sequences were obtained from blood. The receptors stem from a woman under 30 with Graves' hyperthyroidism.

The sample holds one count of this clonotype. A much more abundant neighbour one base away suggests this may be a read error. Without the conserved terminal phenylalanine or tryptophan, this CDR3 likely stems from a read error. The chain uses TRBV3-1 and TRBJ2-2, with a tentative D call TRBD2 (6 bases). The CDR3 is made up of 15 amino acids. Trimming left V 5 bases short and J 6 bases short, with 16 bases between. Germline values: CDR1 LGHDT, CDR2 YNNKEL (reference sequence). In nucleotides, the CDR3 is TGTGCCAGCAGCTATGACCTCAGGGAGGCCGGGGAGCTGTTTCTT. This codes for CASSYDLREAGELFL.

This clonotype was counted ten times or more. This chain uses TRBV18 with TRBJ2-3; the match to TRBD1 covers 7 bases. CDR3 length equals 16 residues. Germline values: CDR1 KGHSH, CDR2 LQKENI. J lost 1 base, V lost 3 bases, and 7 bases had no gene match. The CDR3, as DNA: TGTGCCAGCTCACCCCCGACAGGGCTGGGCACAGATACGCAGTATTTT. This codes for CASSPPTGLGTDTQYF.

This clonotype was detected ten times or more. The chain couples TRBV20-1 to TRBJ1-4, with TRBD1 identical over 7 bases. The CDR3 runs to 16 residues. With 3 bases clipped from V and 0 bases from J, the junction kept 7 bases outside the gene matches. Germline V gives CDR1 DFQATT, CDR2 SNEGSKA (reference sequence). The CDR3 DNA follows: TGCAGTGCTAGCGAGAGGGGGCCTTCAACTAATGAAAAACTGTTTTTT. This translates into CSASERGPSTNEKLFF.

V usage is TRBV4-1 and J usage is TRBJ2-1; D is uncertain. Trimming cost V 4 bases and J 9 bases, with 10 bases left between them. Germline V gives CDR1 MGHRA, CDR2 YSYEKL. The CDR3 loop spans 12 amino acids. The CDR3 coding sequence is TGCGCCAGCAGCCCACTAAGGGTTGAGCAGTTCTTC. Residues: CASSPLRVEQFF.

A few counts support this clonotype. This CDR3 reads CASSQDWRRKRNQETQYF. CDR3 DNA sequence: TGTGCCAGCAGCCAAGATTGGAGGAGGAAGCGGAACCAAGAGACCCAGTACTTC. This chain links TRBV14 with TRBJ2-5; D may be TRBD2 (5 bases). The CDR3 is made up of 18 amino acids. The germline V gene encodes CDR1 SGHDN and CDR2 FVKESK. The V and J ends lost 0 bases and 0 bases respectively, with 17 bases between them. The whole variable domain, remainder taken from reference TRBV14 and TRBJ2-5, is EAGVTQFPSHSVIEKGQTVTLRCDPISGHDNLYWYRRVMGKEIKFLLHFVKESKQDESGMPNNRFLAERTGGTYSTLKVQPAELEDSGVYFCASSQDWRRKRNQETQYFGPGTRLLVL.

This clonotype showed up many times. V gene TRBV20-1 combines with J gene TRBJ1-6, with a possible D match to TRBD1 (5 bases). This CDR3 comprises 15 residues. Trimming removed 5 bases from V and 5 bases from J, with 16 bases in between. Per germline, CDR1 DFQATT and CDR2 SNEGSKA (reference sequence). The CDR3 coding sequence is TGCAGTGCTCCGACAGAAGGTTCGGATAATTCACCCCTCCACTTT. This translates into CSAPTEGSDNSPLHF.

This clonotype was counted ten times or more. This chain links TRBV7-9 with TRBJ2-1; the D gene is possibly TRBD2 (5 bases). CDR1 is SEHNR, CDR2 FQNEAQ, per germline (reference sequence). This CDR3 has 14 amino acids. Trimming took off 5 bases at V and 2 bases at J, with 10 bases between the two ends. CDR3 region: CASSPPGTYNEQFF. The CDR3 DNA sequence: TGTGCCAGCAGCCCGCCGGGAACCTACAATGAGCAGTTCTTC.

The chain combines TRBV5-1 with TRBJ1-1; 8 bases fit TRBD1. Unmatched junction bases numbered 4, after V lost 0 bases and J lost 3 bases. Looked up from germline, CDR1 is SGHRS and CDR2 is YFSETQ. CDR3 size: 15 residues. The CDR3: CASSLEYRGDTEAFF. The DNA for the CDR3 is TGCGCCAGCAGCTTGGAGTACAGGGGGGACACTGAAGCTTTCTTT.

This clonotype showed up many times. V gene TRBV12-3 or TRBV12-4 combines with J gene TRBJ1-2, with 7 positions matching TRBD1. After removal of 6 bases from V and 6 bases from J, the junction contained 7 bases not matched to a gene. The length of the CDR3 is 13 residues. The CDR3 here is CASSQGQLDGYTF. The DNA of the CDR3 is TGTGCCAGCAGCCAGGGACAGTTGGATGGCTACACCTTC.

The chain joins TRBV2 to TRBJ1-5; a possible D gene is TRBD1 (5 bases). Deletions cut 8 bases from V and 5 bases from J, with 16 bases between. The CDR3 extends over 14 amino acids. Germline CDR1 SNHLY, CDR2 FYNNEI. The CDR3 here is CASCIYGGDQPQHF. Here the CDR3 DNA reads TGTGCCAGCTGTATTTATGGAGGGGATCAGCCCCAGCATTTT.

This clonotype was seen at least ten times. V usage is TRBV20-1 and J usage is TRBJ2-1; TRBD1 might be the D (6 bases). The CDR3 consists of 12 residues. V was trimmed by 2 bases and J by 13 bases, leaving 15 bases between them. Germline V lookup: CDR1 DFQATT, CDR2 SNEGSKA (reference sequence). The CDR3 DNA follows: TGCAGTGCTAGACTGCTCCCGGGACAACAGTTCTTC. It is translated as CSARLLPGQQFF.

In its sample, this clonotype was seen a few times. The chain links TRBV10-2 to TRBJ1-1; 10 bases match TRBD1. This CDR3 comprises 12 residues. Trimming removed 5 bases from V and 11 bases from J; junction bases left unmatched: 5. From germline, CDR1 is WSHSY and CDR2 SAAADI. This CDR3 reads CASSLDRGQAFF. The CDR3 coding sequence is TGCGCCAGCAGTTTAGACAGGGGGCAGGCTTTCTTT.

Regarding this clonotype: Being one base from a much bigger clone, this may be a read error. The rearrangement joins TRBV27 to TRBJ2-7; D unclear. CDR1 and CDR2 (germline): MNHEY, SMNVEV (reference sequence). V dropped 0 bases and J dropped 6 bases, with 12 bases sitting between them. This CDR3 spans 14 amino acids. CDR3 in amino acids: CASSLSASPCEQYF. The CDR3, as DNA: TGTGCCAGCAGTTTATCGGCCAGCCCCTGCGAGCAGTACTTC.

In its sample, this clonotype was seen a few times. A much larger clone differs from this one at a single base, so this may be a read error. Since no conserved phenylalanine or tryptophan closes the CDR3, a read error is the likely cause. The rearrangement joins TRBV2 to TRBJ1-1, with D possibly TRBD1 on 6 matching bases. Germline V gene data show CDR1 as SNHLY and CDR2 as FYNNEI. V lost 7 bases to trimming and J lost 1 base, with 16 bases between them. This CDR3 comprises 15 residues. The chain's CDR3 is CASNGGGQRNTEAFL. The CDR3, as DNA: TGTGCCAGCAACGGAGGAGGACAGAGGAACACTGAAGCTTTCCTT.

In its sample, this clonotype was seen many times. This chain links TRBV19 with TRBJ1-4; perhaps TRBD1 as D (6 bases). Trimming shortened V by 9 bases and J by 1 base, and 18 bases separated the two germline ends. Germline CDR1 is LNHDA and CDR2 is SQIVND (reference sequence). The CDR3 sequence is 16 residues long. In DNA, the CDR3 is TGTGCCAGCCACCCACTCGTCAGGGGAACTAATGAAAAACTGTTTTTT. Translation gives CASHPLVRGTNEKLFF.

This clonotype was observed a handful of times. The chain is built from TRBV28 and TRBJ1-1; TRBD1 matches at 9 bases. Looked up from germline, CDR1 is MDHEN and CDR2 is SYDVKM. Losses at the gene ends were 8 bases for V and 5 bases for J; bases not matched to a gene: 3. This CDR3 is 12 amino acids long. CDR3 nucleotides: TGTGCCAGCTGGACAGGGGTGACTGAAGCTTTCTTT. Its protein is CASWTGVTEAFF.

A few counts support this clonotype. DNA for the CDR3: TGTGCCAGCAGCTGGGGACAGGGGGGTCCAGATACGCAGTATTTT. Translated: CASSWGQGGPDTQYF. The V call is TRBV7-3, the J call TRBJ2-3; 11 nucleotides line up with TRBD1. The CDR3 has 15 amino acids. The V gene end was trimmed by 4 bases and the J gene end by 4 bases; junction bases not matched to a gene: 4. Looked up from germline, CDR1 is SGHTA and CDR2 is FQGTGA.

This clonotype was seen at least ten times. The V call is TRBV5-1, the J call TRBJ2-7, with a tentative D call TRBD1 (6 bases). Germline CDR1 SGHRS, CDR2 YFSETQ. Deletions cut 1 base from V and 2 bases from J, with 10 bases between. This CDR3 comprises 14 residues. CDR3 DNA: TGCGCCAGCAGCTTGTTAGGGGGAACCTACGAGCAGTACGTC. Encoded protein: CASSLLGGTYEQYV.

The chain combines TRBV9 with TRBJ1-5; TRBD1 is a possible D gene (5 bases). Per the germline V gene, CDR1 is SGDLS and CDR2 is YYNGEE. Trimming removed 5 bases at V and 0 bases at J, with 12 bases between. CDR3 length: 15 residues. The CDR3 DNA follows: TGTGCCAGCAGTCTCCAGGGTTATAGCAATCAGCCCCAGCATTTT. Translation: CASSLQGYSNQPQHF.